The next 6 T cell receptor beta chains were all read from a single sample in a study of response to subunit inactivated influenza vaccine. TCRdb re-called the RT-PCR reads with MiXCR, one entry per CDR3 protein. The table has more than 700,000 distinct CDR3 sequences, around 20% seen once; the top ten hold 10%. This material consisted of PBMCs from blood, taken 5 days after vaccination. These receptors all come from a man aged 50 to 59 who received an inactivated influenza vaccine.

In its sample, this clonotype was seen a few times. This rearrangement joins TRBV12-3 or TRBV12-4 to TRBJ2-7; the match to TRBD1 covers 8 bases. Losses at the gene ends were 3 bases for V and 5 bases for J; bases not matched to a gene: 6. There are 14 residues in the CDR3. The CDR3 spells CASSLRQGADEQYF. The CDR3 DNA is TGTGCCAGCAGTTTGCGGCAGGGGGCGGACGAGCAGTACTTC.

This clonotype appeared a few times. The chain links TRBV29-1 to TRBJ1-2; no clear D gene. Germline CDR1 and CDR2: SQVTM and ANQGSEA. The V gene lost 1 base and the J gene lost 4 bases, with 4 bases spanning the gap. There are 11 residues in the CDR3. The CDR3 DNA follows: TGCAGCGTTGAAGTTTCCTATGGCTACACCTTC. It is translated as CSVEVSYGYTF.

Here the CDR3 DNA reads TGCGCCAGCAGCCATCCTCTTGGGGGCTTGAGCACTGAAGCTTTCTTT. Encoded protein: CASSHPLGGLSTEAFF. This chain joins TRBV4-1 and TRBJ1-1; a possible D gene is TRBD1 (6 bases). The CDR3 consists of 16 residues. V gave up 3 bases and J gave up 4 bases, with 18 bases separating them. Germline assignment: CDR1 MGHRA and CDR2 YSYEKL.

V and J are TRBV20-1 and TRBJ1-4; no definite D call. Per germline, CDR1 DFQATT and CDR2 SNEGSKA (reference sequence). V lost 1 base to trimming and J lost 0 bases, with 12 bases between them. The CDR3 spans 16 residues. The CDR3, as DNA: TGCAGTGCTAGAGCTCCGCGGGGTGCAACTAATGAAAAACTGTTTTTT. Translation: CSARAPRGATNEKLFF.

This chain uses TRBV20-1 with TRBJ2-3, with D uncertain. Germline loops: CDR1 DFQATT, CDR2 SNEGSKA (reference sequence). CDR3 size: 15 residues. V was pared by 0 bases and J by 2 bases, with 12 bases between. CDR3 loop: CSARDPSQSTDTQYF. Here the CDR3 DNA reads TGCAGTGCTAGAGACCCCTCCCAGTCCACAGATACGCAGTATTTT.

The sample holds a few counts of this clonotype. The CDR3 loop reads CASSQVAGGSYNEQFF. CDR3 nucleotide sequence: TGCGCCAGCAGCCAAGTAGCGGGAGGCTCCTACAATGAGCAGTTCTTC. The chain has TRBV5-1 and TRBJ2-1; TRBD2 matches at 10 bases. The CDR3 sequence is 16 residues long. Germline V CDR1 and CDR2: SGHRS, YFSETQ. With 4 bases clipped from V and 0 bases from J, the junction kept 4 bases outside the gene matches.